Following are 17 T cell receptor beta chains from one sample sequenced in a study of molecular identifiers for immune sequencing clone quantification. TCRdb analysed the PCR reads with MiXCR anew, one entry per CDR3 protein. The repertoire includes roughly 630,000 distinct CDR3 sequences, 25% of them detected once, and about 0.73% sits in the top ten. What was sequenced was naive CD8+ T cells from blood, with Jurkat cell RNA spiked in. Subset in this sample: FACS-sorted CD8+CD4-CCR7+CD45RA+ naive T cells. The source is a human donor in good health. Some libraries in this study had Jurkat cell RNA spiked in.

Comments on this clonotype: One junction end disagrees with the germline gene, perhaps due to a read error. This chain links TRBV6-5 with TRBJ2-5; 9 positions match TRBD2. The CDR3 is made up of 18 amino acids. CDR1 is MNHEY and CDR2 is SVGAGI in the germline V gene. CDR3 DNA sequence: TGTGCCAGCACTTACAAAGCGGGGGGACCTTTTATTGGGGAGACCCAGTACTTC. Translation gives CASTYKAGGPFIGETQYF.

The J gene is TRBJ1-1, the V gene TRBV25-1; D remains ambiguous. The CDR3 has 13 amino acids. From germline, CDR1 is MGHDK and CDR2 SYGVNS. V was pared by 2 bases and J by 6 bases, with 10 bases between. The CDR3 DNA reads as TGTGCCAGCAGTGAACCGCAAACCGCTGAAGCTTTCTTT. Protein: CASSEPQTAEAFF.

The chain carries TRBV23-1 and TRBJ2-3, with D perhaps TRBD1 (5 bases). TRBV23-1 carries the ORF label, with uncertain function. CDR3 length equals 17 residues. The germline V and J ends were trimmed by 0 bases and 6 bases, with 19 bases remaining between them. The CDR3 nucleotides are TGCGCCAGCAGTCAATCTCGCAAGGACACAAACACTGATACGCAGTATTTT. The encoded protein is CASSQSRKDTNTDTQYF.

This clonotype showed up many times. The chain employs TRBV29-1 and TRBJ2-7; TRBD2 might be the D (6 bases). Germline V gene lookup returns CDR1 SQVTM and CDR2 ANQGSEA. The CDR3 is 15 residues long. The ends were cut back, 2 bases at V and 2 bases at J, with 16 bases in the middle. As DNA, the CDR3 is TGCAGCGTTGAAAGGTCGGGGGAGAGGGCCTACGAGCAGTACTTC. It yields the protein CSVERSGERAYEQYF.

The CDR3 reads CASSETYRARIDTQYF. CDR3 DNA sequence: TGCGCCAGCAGTGAGACGTATAGGGCACGCATAGATACGCAGTATTTT. The chain joins TRBV10-2 to TRBJ2-3; D is ambiguous. The CDR3 totals 16 residues. Germline V gene data show CDR1 as WSHSY and CDR2 as SAAADI. With 2 bases removed from V and 5 bases from J, the gap between germline ends came to 17 bases.

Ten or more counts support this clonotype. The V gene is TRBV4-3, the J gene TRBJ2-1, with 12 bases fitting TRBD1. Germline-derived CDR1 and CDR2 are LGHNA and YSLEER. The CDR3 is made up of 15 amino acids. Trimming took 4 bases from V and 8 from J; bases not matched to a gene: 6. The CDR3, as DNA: TGCGCCAGCAGCCCAGGGACAGGGGGCCCGTATGAGCAGTTCTTC. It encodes CASSPGTGGPYEQFF.

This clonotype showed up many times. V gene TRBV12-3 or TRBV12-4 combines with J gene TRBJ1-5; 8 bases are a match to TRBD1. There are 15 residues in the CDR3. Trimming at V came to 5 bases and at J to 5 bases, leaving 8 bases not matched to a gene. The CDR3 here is CASSNDRGYDQPQHF. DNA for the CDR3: TGTGCCAGCAGTAACGACAGGGGCTACGATCAGCCCCAGCATTTT.

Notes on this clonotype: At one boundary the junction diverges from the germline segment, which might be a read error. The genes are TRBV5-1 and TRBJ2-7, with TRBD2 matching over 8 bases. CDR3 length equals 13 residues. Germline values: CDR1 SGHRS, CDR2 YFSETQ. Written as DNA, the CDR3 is TGCGCCAGCAGCTTGACTAGCGGCTACGAGCAGTGCTTC. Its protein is CASSLTSGYEQCF.

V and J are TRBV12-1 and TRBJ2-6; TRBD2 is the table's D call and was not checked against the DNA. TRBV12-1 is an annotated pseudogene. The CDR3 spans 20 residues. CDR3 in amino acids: CASSQRSRLAGRTGANVLTF. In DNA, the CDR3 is TGTGCCAGCAGCCAACGTTCCCGACTAGCGGGCCGCACTGGGGCCAACGTCCTGACTTTC.

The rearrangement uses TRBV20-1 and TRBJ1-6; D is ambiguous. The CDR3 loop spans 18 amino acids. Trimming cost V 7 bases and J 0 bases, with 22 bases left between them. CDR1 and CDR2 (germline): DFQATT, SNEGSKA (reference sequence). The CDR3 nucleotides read TGCAGTGGTTGGCAGCCCGGGGAAGAGAGCTCCTATAATTCACCCCTCCACTTT. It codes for CSGWQPGEESSYNSPLHF.

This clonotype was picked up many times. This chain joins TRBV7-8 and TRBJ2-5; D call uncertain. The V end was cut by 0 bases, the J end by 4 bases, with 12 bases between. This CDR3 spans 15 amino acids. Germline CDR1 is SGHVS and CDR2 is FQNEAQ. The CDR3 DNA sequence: TGTGCCAGCAGCTTAGCGCCCCTGGGTTTAGAGACCCAGTACTTC. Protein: CASSLAPLGLETQYF.

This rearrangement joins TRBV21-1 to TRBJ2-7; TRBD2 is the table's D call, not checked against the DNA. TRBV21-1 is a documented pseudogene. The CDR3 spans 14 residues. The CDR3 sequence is CASSETRGSYEQYF. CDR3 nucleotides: TGTGCCAGCAGCGAGACCCGGGGGTCCTACGAGCAGTACTTC.

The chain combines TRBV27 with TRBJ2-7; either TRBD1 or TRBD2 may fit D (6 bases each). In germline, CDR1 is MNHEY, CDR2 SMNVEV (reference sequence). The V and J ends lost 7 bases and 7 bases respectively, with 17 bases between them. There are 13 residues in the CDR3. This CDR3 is CASMGGAVGEQYF. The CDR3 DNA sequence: TGTGCCAGCATGGGGGGCGCTGTGGGGGAGCAGTACTTC.

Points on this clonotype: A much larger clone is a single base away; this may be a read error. The CDR3 nucleotides are TGCGCCAGCAGCCCAACACCGGGACAGCCTTACGAGCATTACTTC. This gives the protein CASSPTPGQPYEHYF. The V call is TRBV5-1, the J call TRBJ2-7; 7 bases are a match to TRBD1. This CDR3 comprises 15 residues. CDR1 SGHRS and CDR2 YFSETQ come from the germline V gene.

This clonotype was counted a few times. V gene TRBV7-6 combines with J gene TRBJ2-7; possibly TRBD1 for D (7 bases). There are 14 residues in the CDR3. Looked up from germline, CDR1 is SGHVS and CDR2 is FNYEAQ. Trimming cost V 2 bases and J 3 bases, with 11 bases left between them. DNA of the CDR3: TGTGCCAGCAGCTTACCCAGGGGGGACTACGAGCAGTACTTC. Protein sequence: CASSLPRGDYEQYF.

CDR3 in DNA: TGCGCCAGCAGCCGAGTCCTATCCAATGAGCAGTTCTTC. Protein sequence: CASSRVLSNEQFF. This sequence joins TRBV4-3 and TRBJ2-1, with unresolved D. The CDR3 sequence is 13 residues long. Per the germline V gene, CDR1 is LGHNA and CDR2 is YSLEER. Trimming took 4 bases from V and 6 from J, leaving 10 bases between them.

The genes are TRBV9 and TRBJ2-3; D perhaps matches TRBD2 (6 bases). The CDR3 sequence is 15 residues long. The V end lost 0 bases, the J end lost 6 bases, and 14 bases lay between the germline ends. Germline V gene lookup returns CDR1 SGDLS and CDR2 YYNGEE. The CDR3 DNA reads TGTGCCAGCAGCGTAGTGCTTAGCGGAGCGGATACGCAGTATTTT. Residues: CASSVVLSGADTQYF.